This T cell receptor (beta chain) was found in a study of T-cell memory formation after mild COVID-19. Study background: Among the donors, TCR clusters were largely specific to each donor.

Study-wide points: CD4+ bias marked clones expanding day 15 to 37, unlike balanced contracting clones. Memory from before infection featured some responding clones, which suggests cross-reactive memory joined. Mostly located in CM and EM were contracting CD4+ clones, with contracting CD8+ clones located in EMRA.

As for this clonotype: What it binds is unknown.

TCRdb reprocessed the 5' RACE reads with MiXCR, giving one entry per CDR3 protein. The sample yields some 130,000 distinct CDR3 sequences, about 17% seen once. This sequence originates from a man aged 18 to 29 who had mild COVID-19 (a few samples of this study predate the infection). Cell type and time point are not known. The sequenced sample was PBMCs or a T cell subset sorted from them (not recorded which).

CDR3: CASSQSLPRLAAYNEQFF. The DNA for the CDR3 is TGCGCCAGCAGCCAATCATTACCCAGACTAGCGGCTTACAATGAGCAGTTCTTC. This sequence joins TRBV4-1 and TRBJ2-1; 9 bases are shared with TRBD2. Germline V gene lookup returns CDR1 MGHRA and CDR2 YSYEKL. V trimming: 2 bases; J trimming: 4 bases; junction bases outside the gene matches: 12. This CDR3 contains 18 residues.